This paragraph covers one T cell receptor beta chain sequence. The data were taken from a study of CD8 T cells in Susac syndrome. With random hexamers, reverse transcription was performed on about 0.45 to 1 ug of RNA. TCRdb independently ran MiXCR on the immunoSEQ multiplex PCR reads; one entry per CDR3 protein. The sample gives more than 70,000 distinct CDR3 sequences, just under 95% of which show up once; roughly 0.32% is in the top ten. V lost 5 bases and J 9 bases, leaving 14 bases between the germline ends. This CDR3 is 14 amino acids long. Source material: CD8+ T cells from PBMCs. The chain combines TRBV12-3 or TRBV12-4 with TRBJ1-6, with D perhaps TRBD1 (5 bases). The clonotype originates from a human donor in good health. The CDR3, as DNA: TGTGCCAGCAGTCCCCCAGGGTCGAGTTCACCCCTCCACTTT. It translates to CASSPPGSSSPLHF.